Listed here are 2 T cell receptor beta chains from one sample, sequenced in a study of blood T cell repertoires in COVID-19. The data were produced by immunoSEQ multiplex PCR, yet TCRdb's version contains in-frame clones alone and is incomplete. The sample has 100,000 to 150,000 clones, around nine tenths seen once; the top ten hold 9.5% to 12%. Sequencing was performed on peripheral blood. The receptors shown here come from an older woman with COVID-19, enrolled during active disease.

The CDR3 coding sequence is TGTGCCAGTAGTATAGCGGCAGGGTCCAATGAGCAGTTCTTC. Protein: CASSIAAGSNEQFF. The chain is built from TRBV19 and TRBJ2-1; a possible D gene is TRBD1 (5 bases). The CDR3 spans 14 residues. V was shortened by 1 base and J by 6 bases, with 10 bases between the two germline ends. Germline V gene lookup returns CDR1 LNHDA and CDR2 SQIVND (reference sequence).

J is TRBJ2-1 and V is TRBV18; D is undetermined. Germline CDR1 reads KGHSH; CDR2 reads LQKENI. Trimming left V 3 bases short and J 2 bases short, with 8 bases between. The CDR3 is made up of 14 amino acids. Here the CDR3 reads CASSPAQAYNEQFF. The CDR3 coding sequence is TGTGCCAGCTCACCGGCACAAGCCTACAATGAGCAGTTCTTC.